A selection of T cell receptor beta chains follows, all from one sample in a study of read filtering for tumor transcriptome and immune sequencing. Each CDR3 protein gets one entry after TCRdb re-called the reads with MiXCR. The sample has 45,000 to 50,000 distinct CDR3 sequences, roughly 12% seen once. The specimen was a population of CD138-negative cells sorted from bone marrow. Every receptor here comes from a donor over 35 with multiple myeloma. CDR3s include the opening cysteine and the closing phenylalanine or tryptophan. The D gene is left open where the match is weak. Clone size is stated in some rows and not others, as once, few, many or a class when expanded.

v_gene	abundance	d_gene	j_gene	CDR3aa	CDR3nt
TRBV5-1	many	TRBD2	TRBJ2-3	CASSLDPGGTDTQYF	TGCGCCAGCAGCTTGGATCCGGGAGGGACAGATACGCAGTATTTT
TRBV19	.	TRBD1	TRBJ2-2	CASNRGQGTGELFF	TGTGCCAGCAACAGGGGGCAGGGCACCGGGGAGCTGTTTTTT
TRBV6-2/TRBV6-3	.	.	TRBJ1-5	CANSYSDRSNQPQHF	TGTGCCAACAGTTACAGCGACAGGAGCAATCAGCCCCAGCATTTT
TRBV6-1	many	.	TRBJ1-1	CASSHSGMNTEAFF	TGTGCCAGCAGCCACAGTGGCATGAACACTGAAGCTTTCTTT
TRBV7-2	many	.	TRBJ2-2	CASSLGLQNTGELFF	TGTGCCAGCAGCTTGGGACTCCAGAACACCGGGGAGCTGTTTTTT
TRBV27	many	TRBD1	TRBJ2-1	CASSLLGQGSYNEQFF	TGTGCCAGCAGTTTGTTGGGACAGGGGTCGTACAATGAGCAGTTCTTC
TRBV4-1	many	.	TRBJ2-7	CASSQNSGAPPYEQYF	TGCGCCAGCAGCCAGAATTCGGGGGCCCCTCCCTACGAGCAGTACTTC
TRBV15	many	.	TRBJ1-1	CATSRDLGNTEAFF	TGTGCCACCAGCAGAGATCTGGGGAACACTGAAGCTTTCTTT
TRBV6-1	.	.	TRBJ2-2	CASSGTMGGETGELFF	TGTGCCAGCAGTGGAACTATGGGCGGGGAGACCGGGGAGCTGTTTTTT
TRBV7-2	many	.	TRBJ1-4	CASSQTPGNEKLFF	TGTGCCAGCAGCCAAACGCCAGGGAATGAAAAACTGTTTTTT
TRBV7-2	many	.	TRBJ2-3	CASSHPGDTQYF	TGTGCCAGCAGCCACCCGGGAGATACGCAGTATTTT
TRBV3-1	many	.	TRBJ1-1	CASRPGEGRAFF	TGTGCCAGCAGACCCGGGGAGGGGAGGGCTTTCTTT
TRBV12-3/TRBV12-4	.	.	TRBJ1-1	CASSPGQMNAEAFF	TGTGCCAGCAGCCCCGGACAGATGAATGCTGAAGCTTTCTTT
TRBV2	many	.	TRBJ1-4	CASSEEATNEKLFF	TGTGCCAGCAGTGAAGAAGCAACTAATGAAAAACTGTTTTTT
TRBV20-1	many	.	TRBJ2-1	CRGQKGTYNEQFF	TGCAGGGGACAAAAGGGGACCTACAATGAGCAGTTCTTC
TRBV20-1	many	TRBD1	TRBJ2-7	CSVIQGSSYEQYF	TGCAGTGTAATACAGGGGAGCTCCTACGAGCAGTACTTC
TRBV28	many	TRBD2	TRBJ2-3	CASSPSGTRETDTQYF	TGTGCCAGCAGTCCCTCGGGGACTAGAGAAACAGATACGCAGTATTTT
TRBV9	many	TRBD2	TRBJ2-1	CASSSRGAGGPNEQFF	TGTGCCAGCAGCTCCCGGGGAGCGGGAGGGCCCAATGAGCAGTTCTTC
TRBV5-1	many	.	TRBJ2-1	CASSSHRDSYNEQFF	TGCGCCAGCAGCTCGCACCGAGACTCCTACAATGAGCAGTTCTTC
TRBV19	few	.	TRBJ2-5	CASSTGTTSKWETQYF	TGTGCCAGTAGCACCGGGACAACATCCAAATGGGAGACCCAGTACTTC
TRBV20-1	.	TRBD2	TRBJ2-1	CSAHMGPGGEQFF	TGCAGTGCCCATATGGGGCCGGGAGGTGAGCAGTTCTTC
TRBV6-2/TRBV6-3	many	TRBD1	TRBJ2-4	CASSPAGGLKNIQYF	TGTGCCAGCAGCCCCGCAGGGGGCCTCAAAAACATTCAGTACTTC
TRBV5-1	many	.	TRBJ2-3	CASRRTKGTQYF	TGCGCCAGCAGGCGGACCAAAGGAACGCAGTATTTT
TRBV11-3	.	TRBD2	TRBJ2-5	CASSSRTSGRETQYF	TGTGCCAGCAGCTCACGGACTAGCGGGCGGGAGACCCAGTACTTC
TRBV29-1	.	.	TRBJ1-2	CSVGGSGQADYGYTF	TGCAGCGTTGGAGGTTCTGGGCAGGCTGACTATGGCTACACCTTC